The subject of this entry is one T cell receptor beta chain. No antigen is known for it. This sample is drawn from a study of CD8+ T cells in alopecia areata. Study information: Administration of oral tofacitinib to treated patients was at 5 to 10 mg twice daily. Tofacitinib therapy took 6 to 18 months; 6 months off drug came after. Overall study results and limits: Across lesional scalp, and particularly alopecia totalis/universalis, clonality surpassed that of normal scalp.

Treatment specified: oral pan-JAK inhibitor, 5-10 mg twice daily. After isolation, RNA underwent reverse transcription to generate cDNA as the sequencing template. Some clones are missing from TCRdb's copy, which holds only in-frame ones; the method was immunoSEQ multiplex PCR. The sample carries 95,000 to 120,000 clones, around three fifths recorded once. V gave up 7 bases and J gave up 2 bases, with 5 bases separating them. The CDR3 runs to 11 residues. The germline CDR1 and CDR2 sequences are SNHLY and FYNNEI. This sample comprised CD4+ T cells sorted from blood, obtained at week 24, from a patient treated with tofacitinib. This chain uses TRBV2 with TRBJ2-5; possibly TRBD1 for D (5 bases). This TCR was sampled from a human donor with alopecia areata. The DNA for the CDR3 is TGTGCCAGCAACAGGCAAGAGACCCAGTACTTC. It codes for CASNRQETQYF. Looking up the rest from reference TRBV2 and TRBJ2-5 gives the full variable domain: EPEVTQTPSHQVTQMGQEVILRCVPISNHLYFYWYRQILGQKVEFLVSFYNNEISEKSEIFDDQFSVERPDGSNFTLKIRSTKLEDSAMYFCASNRQETQYFGPGTRLLVL.